These T cell receptor beta chains were read from a single sample in a study of radiotherapy plus CTLA-4 blockade in lung cancer. The assay was immunoSEQ multiplex PCR, and TCRdb's table has in-frame clones only and misses some. This sample has just over 60,000 clones, with roughly 77% found just once. Sequenced here: peripheral blood, sampled from a patient treated with radiotherapy plus ipilimumab. The source of these receptors is a human donor with non-small cell lung cancer who had a complete response to radiotherapy plus ipilimumab. Both conserved end residues are part of each CDR3. D genes are given only for firm matches. The size field is filled for only some rows; it gives once, few, many or a size class.

length	V	J	size	D	CDR3	DNA
19	TRBV19	TRBJ2-6	NA	TRBD1	CATSTRGTGLRSGANVLTF	TGTGCCACTTCTACAAGGGGGACAGGACTCCGCTCTGGGGCCAACGTCCTGACTTTC
15	TRBV19	TRBJ1-4	NA	TRBD1	CATRTGEATNEKLFF	TGTGCCACGAGGACAGGGGAGGCAACTAATGAAAAACTGTTTTTT
12	TRBV27	TRBJ1-2	NA	TRBD1	CASGQGLYGYTF	TGTGCCAGCGGACAGGGCCTCTATGGCTACACCTTC
15	TRBV19	TRBJ1-2	NA	NA	CASSSIESIRTQGTF	TGTGCCAGTAGTTCCATTGAGTCGATTCGTACCCAGGGCACCTTC
15	TRBV19	TRBJ2-7	NA	NA	CASSIVAAPEYEQYF	TGTGCCAGTAGTATAGTGGCCGCCCCAGAATACGAGCAGTACTTC
13	TRBV5-5	TRBJ2-1	NA	NA	CASSLASRNEQFF	TGTGCCAGCAGCTTGGCATCCAGGAATGAGCAGTTCTTC
13	TRBV30	TRBJ1-2	NA	NA	CAWSPRRERGYTF	TGTGCCTGGAGTCCCCGCAGGGAGCGCGGCTACACCTTC
18	TRBV2	TRBJ2-2	NA	TRBD1	CASSGISGQPDTTGELFF	TGTGCCAGCAGTGGAATTTCGGGACAGCCAGACACAACCGGGGAGCTGTTTTTT
11	TRBV5-5	TRBJ1-6	NA	NA	CASSPSGALHF	TGTGCCAGCAGCCCGTCGGGCGCCCTCCACTTT
15	TRBV19	TRBJ1-2	NA	TRBD1	CASSGGTGANYGYTF	TGTGCCAGTAGTGGGGGGACAGGAGCTAACTATGGCTACACCTTC
17	TRBV10-3	TRBJ2-2	few	TRBD2	CATLYGGLAGNTGELFF	TGTGCCACCCTCTATGGGGGACTAGCGGGAAACACCGGGGAGCTGTTTTTT
16	TRBV5-1	TRBJ2-3	few	TRBD2	CASRHGLAGAGDTQYF	TGCGCCAGCAGGCATGGACTAGCGGGGGCAGGAGATACGCAGTATTTT
16	TRBV27	TRBJ1-2	NA	NA	CASSLSALGQSNGYTF	TGTGCCAGCAGTTTATCGGCTTTGGGACAATCAAATGGCTACACCTTC
11	TRBV6-5	TRBJ1-3	NA	NA	CASTTGNTIYF	TGTGCCAGCACTACGGGAAACACCATATATTTT
14	TRBV5-6	TRBJ2-5	NA	TRBD1	CASSLQGPGETQYF	TGTGCCAGCAGCTTACAGGGGCCCGGAGAGACCCAGTACTTC
13	TRBV30	TRBJ1-2	NA	NA	CACIDRTNYGYTF	TGTGCCTGCATAGACAGGACTAACTATGGCTACACCTTC
13	TRBV7-2	TRBJ2-1	NA	NA	CASSLRENNEQFF	TGTGCCAGCAGCTTACGCGAGAACAATGAGCAGTTCTTC
15	TRBV7-9	TRBJ1-1	few	NA	CASSLALGRRTEAFF	TGTGCCAGCAGCTTGGCCTTGGGTAGAAGAACTGAAGCTTTCTTT
14	TRBV6-1	TRBJ2-7	NA	NA	CASRQGADSYEQYF	TGTGCCAGCAGGCAGGGCGCTGACTCCTACGAGCAGTACTTC
12	TRBV11-3	TRBJ2-1	NA	NA	CASSLLVAEQFF	TGTGCCAGCAGCTTGCTAGTGGCTGAGCAGTTCTTC
18	TRBV11-2	TRBJ2-1	NA	NA	CASSLRGVGRAGYNEQFF	TGTGCCAGCAGCCTAAGGGGTGTCGGCAGGGCGGGGTACAATGAGCAGTTCTTC
14	TRBV29-1	TRBJ2-3	NA	TRBD2	CSVGTSAGTDTQYF	TGCAGCGTCGGGACTAGCGCCGGCACAGATACGCAGTATTTT
13	TRBV7-2	TRBJ2-7	NA	NA	CASSSPGAKEQYF	TGTGCCAGCAGCTCACCCGGGGCTAAGGAGCAGTACTTC
15	TRBV6-5	TRBJ2-3	NA	NA	CASRAYTHGSDTQYF	TGTGCCAGCAGAGCTTACACTCATGGTTCGGATACGCAGTATTTT
17	TRBV18	TRBJ2-3	NA	TRBD2	CASSPTAGTSGTDTQYF	TGTGCCAGCTCACCAACAGCCGGGACTAGCGGCACAGATACGCAGTATTTT
15	TRBV10-3	TRBJ1-1	NA	NA	CAISGQLPPSTEAFF	TGTGCCATCAGTGGACAGTTACCACCGAGCACTGAAGCTTTCTTT
13	TRBV30	TRBJ2-3	NA	NA	CAWSGDSTDTQYF	TGTGCCTGGAGCGGGGACAGCACAGATACGCAGTATTTT
17	TRBV5-1	TRBJ1-6	NA	NA	CASSLLGQSSYNSPLHF	TGCGCCAGCAGCTTGCTTGGACAGAGCTCCTATAATTCACCCCTCCACTTT
13	TRBV2	TRBJ2-5	NA	NA	CASTFRGEETQYF	TGTGCCAGCACTTTCAGGGGTGAAGAGACCCAGTACTTC
16	TRBV21-1	TRBJ2-7	NA	NA	CASSRPLWEDLYEQYF	TGTGCCAGCAGCCGGCCTCTTTGGGAGGATCTCTACGAGCAGTACTTC
16	TRBV11-2	TRBJ2-1	NA	NA	CASSLDLLSSYNEQFF	TGTGCCAGCAGCTTAGATCTATTGAGCTCCTACAATGAGCAGTTCTTC
14	TRBV30	TRBJ2-7	once	NA	CAWSRDSLSYEQYF	TGTGCCTGGAGCCGAGACAGCCTTTCCTACGAGCAGTACTTC
14	TRBV5-1	TRBJ2-2	NA	NA	CASSTPSVTGELFF	TGCGCCAGCAGCACCCCTAGCGTGACCGGGGAGCTGTTTTTT
20	TRBV15	TRBJ1-2	once	TRBD1	CATSRGWGARGGTGTDGYTF	TGTGCCACCAGCAGAGGCTGGGGAGCCAGAGGGGGCACGGGGACGGATGGCTACACCTTC
14	TRBV28	TRBJ1-6	NA	TRBD1	CASSTRGPNSPLHF	TGTGCCAGCAGCACCAGGGGGCCTAATTCACCCCTCCACTTT
17	TRBV19	TRBJ1-1	NA	NA	CASSIDLSFRMNTEAFF	TGTGCCAGTAGTATAGACTTGAGCTTCAGGATGAACACTGAAGCTTTCTTT
16	TRBV30	TRBJ1-5	NA	TRBD1	CAWSVPRTGKNQPQHF	TGTGCCTGGAGTGTACCCCGGACAGGGAAAAATCAGCCCCAGCATTTT
16	TRBV4-3	TRBJ2-1	once	NA	CASSQGSAGMMNEQFF	TGCGCCAGCAGCCAAGGTTCAGCGGGTATGATGAATGAGCAGTTCTTC
16	TRBV11-2	TRBJ1-4	few	TRBD1	CASSPLGTARNEKLFF	TGTGCCAGCAGCCCTCTAGGGACAGCAAGAAATGAAAAACTGTTTTTT
14	TRBV7-6	TRBJ2-2	NA	NA	CASSLEAETGELFF	TGTGCCAGCAGCTTAGAGGCGGAAACCGGGGAGCTGTTTTTT
16	TRBV15	TRBJ1-4	NA	TRBD1	CATSRARGGGDEKLFF	TGTGCCACCAGCAGAGCCAGGGGGGGCGGGGACGAAAAACTGTTTTTT
16	TRBV5-4	TRBJ2-3	NA	NA	CASSPVTVRLSDTQYF	TGTGCCAGCAGCCCCGTAACAGTAAGATTGTCAGATACGCAGTATTTT
12	TRBV18	TRBJ1-1	NA	NA	CASSPDRFEAFF	TGTGCCAGCTCACCAGACAGGTTTGAAGCTTTCTTT
15	TRBV6-5	TRBJ2-7	few	TRBD2	CASTERGGGPYEQYF	TGTGCCAGCACCGAACGCGGGGGGGGGCCCTACGAGCAGTACTTC
13	TRBV9	TRBJ2-2	once	NA	CASSTGFAGELFF	TGTGCCAGCAGCACAGGGTTCGCCGGGGAGCTGTTTTTT
16	TRBV19	TRBJ2-6	once	NA	CASTASGISGANVLTF	TGTGCCAGTACTGCATCGGGAATTTCTGGGGCCAACGTCCTGACTTTC
13	TRBV29-1	TRBJ2-2	few	NA	CSAPAGYTGELFF	TGCAGCGCCCCCGCGGGGTACACCGGGGAGCTGTTTTTT